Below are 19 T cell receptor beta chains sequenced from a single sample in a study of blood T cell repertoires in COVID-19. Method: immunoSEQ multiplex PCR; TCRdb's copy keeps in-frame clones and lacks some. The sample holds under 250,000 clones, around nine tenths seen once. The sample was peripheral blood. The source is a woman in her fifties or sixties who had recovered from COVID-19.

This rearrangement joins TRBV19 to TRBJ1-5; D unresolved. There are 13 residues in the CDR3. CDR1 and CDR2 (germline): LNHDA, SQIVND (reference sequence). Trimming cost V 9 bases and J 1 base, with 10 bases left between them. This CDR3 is CASQSVSNQPQHF. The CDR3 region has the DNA TGTGCCAGCCAGTCTGTGAGCAATCAGCCCCAGCATTTT.

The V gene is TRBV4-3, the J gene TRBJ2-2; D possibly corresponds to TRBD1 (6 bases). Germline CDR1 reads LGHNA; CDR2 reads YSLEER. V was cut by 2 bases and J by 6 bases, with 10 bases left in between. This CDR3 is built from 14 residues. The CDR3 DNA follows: TGCGCCAGCAGCCAAAACAGGGACCCCGGGGAGCTGTTTTTT. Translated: CASSQNRDPGELFF.

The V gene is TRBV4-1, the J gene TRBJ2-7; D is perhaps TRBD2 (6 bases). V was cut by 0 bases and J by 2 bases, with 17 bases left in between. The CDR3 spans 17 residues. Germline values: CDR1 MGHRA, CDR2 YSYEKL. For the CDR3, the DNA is TGCGCCAGCAGCCAAGATCGATCGACGGAGGGCCCCTACGAGCAGTACTTC. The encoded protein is CASSQDRSTEGPYEQYF.

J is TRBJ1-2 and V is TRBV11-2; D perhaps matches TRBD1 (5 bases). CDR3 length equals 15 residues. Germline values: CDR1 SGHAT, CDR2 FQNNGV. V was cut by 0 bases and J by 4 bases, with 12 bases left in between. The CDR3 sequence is CASSLEAGSPYGYTF. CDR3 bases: TGTGCCAGCAGCTTAGAGGCAGGGTCGCCCTATGGCTACACCTTC.

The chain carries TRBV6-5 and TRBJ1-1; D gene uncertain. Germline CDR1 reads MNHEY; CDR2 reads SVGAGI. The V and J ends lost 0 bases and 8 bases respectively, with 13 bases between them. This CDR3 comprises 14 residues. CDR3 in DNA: TGTGCCAGCAGTTACTCGAGTTTAGGCGGGGAAGCTTTCTTT. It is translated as CASSYSSLGGEAFF.

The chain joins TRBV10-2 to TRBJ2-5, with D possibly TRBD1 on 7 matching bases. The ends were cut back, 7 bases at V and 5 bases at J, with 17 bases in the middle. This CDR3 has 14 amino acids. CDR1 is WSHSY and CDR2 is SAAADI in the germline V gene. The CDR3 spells CASTVAGGGETQYF. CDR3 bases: TGCGCCAGCACTGTGGCAGGGGGAGGTGAGACCCAGTACTTC.

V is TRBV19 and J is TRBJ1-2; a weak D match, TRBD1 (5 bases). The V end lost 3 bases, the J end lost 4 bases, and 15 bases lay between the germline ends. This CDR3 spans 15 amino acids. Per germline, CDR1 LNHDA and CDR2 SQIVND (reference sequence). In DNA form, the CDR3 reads TGTGCCAGTAGTATGGAGGGACGGACCCCCTATGGCTACACCTTC. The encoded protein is CASSMEGRTPYGYTF.

As DNA, the CDR3 is TGTGCCACCAGCAGAGGCTTGGGACAGGGTCAAAGCAATCAGCCCCAGCATTTT. Translating it yields CATSRGLGQGQSNQPQHF. The gene calls are TRBV15 and TRBJ1-5; 9 nucleotides match TRBD1. The germline gives CDR1 LNHNV, CDR2 YYDKDF (reference sequence). The trim removed 1 base at V and 1 base at J, leaving 8 bases unmatched. The CDR3 spans 18 residues.

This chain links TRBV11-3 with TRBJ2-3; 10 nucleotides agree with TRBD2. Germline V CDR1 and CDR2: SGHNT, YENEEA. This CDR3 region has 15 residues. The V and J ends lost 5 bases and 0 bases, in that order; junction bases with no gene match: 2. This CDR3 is CASSPGLASTDTQYF. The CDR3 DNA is TGTGCCAGCAGCCCGGGACTAGCGAGCACAGATACGCAGTATTTT.

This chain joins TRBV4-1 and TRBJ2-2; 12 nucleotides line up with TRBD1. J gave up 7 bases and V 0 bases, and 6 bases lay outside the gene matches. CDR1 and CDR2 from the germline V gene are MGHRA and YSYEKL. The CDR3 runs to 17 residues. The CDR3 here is CASSQDRDRGLVGELFF. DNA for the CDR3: TGCGCCAGCAGCCAAGATCGGGACAGGGGGCTCGTCGGGGAGCTGTTTTTT.

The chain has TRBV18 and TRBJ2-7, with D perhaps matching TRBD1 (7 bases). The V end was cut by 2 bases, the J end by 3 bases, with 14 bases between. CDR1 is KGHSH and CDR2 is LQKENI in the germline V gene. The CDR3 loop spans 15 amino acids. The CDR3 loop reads CASSPTNQGGYEQYF. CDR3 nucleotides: TGTGCCAGCTCACCAACCAACCAGGGGGGCTACGAGCAGTACTTC.

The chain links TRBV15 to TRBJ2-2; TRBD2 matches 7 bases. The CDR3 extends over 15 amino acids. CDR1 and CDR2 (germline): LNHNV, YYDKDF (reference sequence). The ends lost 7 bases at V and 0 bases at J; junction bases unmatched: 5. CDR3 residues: CATTAGVPNTGELFF. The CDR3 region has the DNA TGTGCCACCACCGCGGGGGTACCGAACACCGGGGAGCTGTTTTTT.

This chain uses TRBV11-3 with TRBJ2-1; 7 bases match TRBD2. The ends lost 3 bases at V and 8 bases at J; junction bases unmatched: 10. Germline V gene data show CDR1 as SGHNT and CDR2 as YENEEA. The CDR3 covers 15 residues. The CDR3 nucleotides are TGTGCCAGCAGCTTGGGGGGGGAAGTTTTAGATGAGCAGTTCTTC. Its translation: CASSLGGEVLDEQFF.

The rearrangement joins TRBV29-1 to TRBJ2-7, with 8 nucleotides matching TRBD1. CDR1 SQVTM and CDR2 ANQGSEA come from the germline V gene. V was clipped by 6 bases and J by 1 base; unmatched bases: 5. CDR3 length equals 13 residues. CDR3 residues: CSVRQGSSYEQYF. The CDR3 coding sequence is TGCAGCGTCAGACAGGGGTCATCCTACGAGCAGTACTTC.

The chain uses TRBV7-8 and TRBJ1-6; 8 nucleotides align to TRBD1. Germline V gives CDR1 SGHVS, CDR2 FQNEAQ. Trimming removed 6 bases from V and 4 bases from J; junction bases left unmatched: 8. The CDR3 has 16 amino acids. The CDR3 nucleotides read TGTGCCAGCAGACAAATCCAGGGGGCGTATAATTCACCCCTCCACTTT. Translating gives CASRQIQGAYNSPLHF.

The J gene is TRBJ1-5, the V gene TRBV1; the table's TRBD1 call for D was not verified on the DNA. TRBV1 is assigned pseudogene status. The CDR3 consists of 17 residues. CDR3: CTSSQVAGQGRNQPQHF. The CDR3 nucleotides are TGCACCAGCAGCCAAGTTGCAGGACAGGGGAGGAATCAGCCCCAGCATTTT.

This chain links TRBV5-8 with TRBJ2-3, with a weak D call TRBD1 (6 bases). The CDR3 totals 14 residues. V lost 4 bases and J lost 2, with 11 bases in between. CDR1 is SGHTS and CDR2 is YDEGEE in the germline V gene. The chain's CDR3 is CASSPGDYTDTQYF. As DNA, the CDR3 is TGTGCCAGCAGCCCAGGGGATTACACAGATACGCAGTATTTT.

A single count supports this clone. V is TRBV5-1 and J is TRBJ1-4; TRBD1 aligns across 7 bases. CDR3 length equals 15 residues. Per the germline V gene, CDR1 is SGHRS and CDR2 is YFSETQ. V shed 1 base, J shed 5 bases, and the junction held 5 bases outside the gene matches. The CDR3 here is CASSLFGDSNEKLFF. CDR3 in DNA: TGCGCCAGCAGCTTGTTCGGGGACAGCAATGAAAAACTGTTTTTT. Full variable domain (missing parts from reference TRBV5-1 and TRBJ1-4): KAGVTQTPRYLIKTRGQQVTLSCSPISGHRSVSWYQQTPGQGLQFLFEYFSETQRNKGNFPGRFSGRQFSNSRSEMNVSTLELGDSALYLCASSLFGDSNEKLFFGSGTQLSVL.

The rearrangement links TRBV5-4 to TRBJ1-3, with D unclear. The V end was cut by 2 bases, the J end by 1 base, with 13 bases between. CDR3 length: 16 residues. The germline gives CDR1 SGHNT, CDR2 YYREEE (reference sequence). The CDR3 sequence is CASSFGVHTSGNTIYF. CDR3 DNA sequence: TGTGCCAGCAGCTTCGGAGTCCACACGTCTGGAAACACCATATATTTT. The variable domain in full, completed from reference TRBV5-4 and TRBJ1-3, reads ETGVTQSPTHLIKTRGQQVTLRCSSQSGHNTVSWYQQALGQGPQFIFQYYREEENGRGNFPPRFSGLQFPNYSSELNVNALELDDSALYLCASSFGVHTSGNTIYFGEGSWLTVV.